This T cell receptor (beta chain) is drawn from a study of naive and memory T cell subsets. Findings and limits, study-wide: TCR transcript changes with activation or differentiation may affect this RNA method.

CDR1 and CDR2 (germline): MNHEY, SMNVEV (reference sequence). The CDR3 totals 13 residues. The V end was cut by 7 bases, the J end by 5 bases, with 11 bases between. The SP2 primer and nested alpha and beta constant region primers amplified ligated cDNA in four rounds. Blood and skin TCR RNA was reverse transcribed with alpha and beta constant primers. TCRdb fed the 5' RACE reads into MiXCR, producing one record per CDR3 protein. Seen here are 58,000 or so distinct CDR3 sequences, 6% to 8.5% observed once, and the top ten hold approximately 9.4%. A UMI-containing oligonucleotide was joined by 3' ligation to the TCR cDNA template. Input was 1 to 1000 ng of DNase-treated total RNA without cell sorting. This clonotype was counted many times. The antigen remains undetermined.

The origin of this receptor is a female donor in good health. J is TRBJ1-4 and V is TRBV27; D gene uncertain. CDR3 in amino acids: CASNRRLNEKLFF. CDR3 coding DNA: TGTGCCAGCAATCGGCGACTAAATGAAAAACTGTTTTTT.